This TCR beta chain was identified during a study of T cells in localized non-small cell lung cancer. Study-wide results and limits: A single tumor region was sequenced, leaving heterogeneity possible. Appearance in adjacent lung was seen for a median around 61 of the top 100 tumor clones. A higher density of T cells in blood coincided with extended overall survival.

Using immunoSEQ multiplex PCR, the repertoire was profiled, and TCRdb retains in-frame clones only, with some absent. The sample yields around 26,000 clones, approximately 90% seen once. Per germline, CDR1 SGHRS and CDR2 YFSETQ. V lost 4 bases to trimming and J lost 0 bases; unmatched junction nucleotides: 6. CDR3 size: 16 residues. This clone was seen only once. Antigen: not known. The receptor comes from a woman aged 35 to 70 with stage III lung adenocarcinoma. The specimen was peripheral blood mononuclear cells, collected before any cancer treatment. The genes are TRBV5-1 and TRBJ2-2, with TRBD2 identical over 7 bases. The CDR3 DNA follows: TGCGCCAGCAGCCATTCTAGCGGTACGAACACCGGGGAGCTGTTTTTT. Encoded protein: CASSHSSGTNTGELFF.